A selection of T cell receptor beta chains follows, all from one sample in a study of identical twins' blood T cells. TCRdb used MiXCR to reprocess the 5' RACE reads, holding one entry per CDR3 protein. Of a few hundred thousand distinct CDR3 sequences in the sample, approximately 30% are singletons; the top ten hold about 6%. Material for sequencing was PBMCs. The source of these receptors is a woman aged 18 to 55 in good health. The CDR3 runs from the conserved cysteine through the conserved F or W. Fields, in order: clone size, J gene, V gene, D gene, CDR3 protein, CDR3 DNA. A D gene is named only where the DNA matches it firmly. Clone sizes are given selectively: once, few, many, or a class where the clone is expanded.

>-|TRBJ2-1|TRBV7-2|TRBD2
CASSPSAGAFNEQFF
TGTGCCAGCAGCCCTTCTGCGGGAGCTTTCAATGAGCAGTTCTTC
>many|TRBJ1-1|TRBV20-1|-
CSALSGPINTEAFF
TGCAGTGCCCTATCGGGACCGATAAACACTGAAGCTTTCTTT
>-|TRBJ1-4|TRBV4-3|-
CASSQAVGVGEKLFF
TGCGCCAGCAGCCAAGCGGTGGGGGTAGGAGAAAAACTGTTTTTT
>-|TRBJ1-3|TRBV2|-
CASRERDGGKGTIYF
TGTGCCAGCAGAGAAAGAGACGGAGGGAAAGGCACCATATATTTT
>few|TRBJ1-2|TRBV14|-
CASSRLSGDGYTF
TGTGCCAGCAGCCGGTTATCGGGGGACGGCTACACCTTC
>few|TRBJ2-1|TRBV11-2|TRBD2
CASSLGTSRYNEQFF
TGTGCCAGCAGCTTAGGGACTAGCAGATACAATGAGCAGTTCTTC
>-|TRBJ1-5|TRBV12-3/TRBV12-4|-
CASSLAAGLDQPQHF
TGTGCCAGCAGTTTAGCAGCGGGGTTGGATCAGCCCCAGCATTTT
>-|TRBJ2-3|TRBV20-1|-
CSIFNGVITDTQYF
TGCAGCATATTTAACGGGGTGATCACAGATACGCAGTATTTT
>-|TRBJ2-1|TRBV29-1|TRBD2
CSAGLADNEQFF
TGCAGCGCTGGACTAGCGGACAATGAGCAGTTCTTC
>-|TRBJ2-2|TRBV9|-
CTSSETGELFF
TGTACCAGCAGCGAAACCGGGGAGCTGTTTTTT
>few|TRBJ1-5|TRBV20-1|TRBD1
CSARAAGGYSQPQHF
TGCAGTGCTAGGGCGGCAGGGGGGTATAGTCAGCCCCAGCATTTT
>-|TRBJ2-7|TRBV5-8|-
CASSLAPGEYEQYF
TGTGCCAGCAGCTTGGCACCAGGGGAGTACGAGCAGTACTTC
>-|TRBJ2-2|TRBV29-1|-
CSVLFSNTGELFF
TGCAGCGTTTTGTTCAGCAACACCGGGGAGCTGTTTTTT
>-|TRBJ1-2|TRBV20-1|TRBD1
CSASPGQGFWGYTF
TGCAGTGCTAGCCCGGGACAGGGGTTTTGGGGCTACACCTTC
>few|TRBJ1-2|TRBV29-1|-
CSVEDQHGYTF
TGCAGCGTTGAAGATCAGCATGGCTACACCTTC
>many|TRBJ1-5|TRBV5-1|TRBD1
CASSLTGISNQPQHF
TGCGCCAGCAGTCTGACAGGGATTAGCAATCAGCCCCAGCATTTT
>-|TRBJ2-3|TRBV7-9|TRBD1
CASRPGQGADTQYF
TGTGCCAGCAGACCGGGACAGGGAGCAGATACGCAGTATTTT
>-|TRBJ1-3|TRBV12-3/TRBV12-4|-
CASRKRDELCFSGNTIYF
TGTGCCAGCAGGAAACGGGACGAACTTTGCTTCTCTGGAAACACCATATATTTT
>-|TRBJ2-2|TRBV10-3|-
CATLARANTGELLF
TGTGCCACCCTAGCACGCGCGAACACCGGGGAGCTGCTTTTT
>many|TRBJ1-1|TRBV29-1|-
CSVAWTVSGTEAFF
TGCAGCGTTGCGTGGACGGTCAGCGGCACTGAAGCTTTCTTT
>few|TRBJ2-2|TRBV24-1|-
CATSSGYTGELFF
TGTGCCACCAGCTCAGGCTACACCGGGGAGCTGTTTTTT
>-|TRBJ1-1|TRBV29-1|-
CSVELLNTEAFF
TGCAGCGTTGAGTTACTGAACACTGAAGCTTTCTTT
>-|TRBJ1-3|TRBV20-1|-
CSAVSGGKRDSGNTIYF
TGCAGTGCCGTTTCGGGGGGTAAGAGGGACTCTGGAAACACCATATATTTT
>-|TRBJ2-7|TRBV30|-
CAWSVNRHEQYF
TGTGCCTGGAGTGTAAACAGACACGAGCAGTACTTC
>few|TRBJ1-1|TRBV5-5|TRBD1
CASSSQTGETEAFF
TGTGCCAGCAGCTCGCAGACAGGGGAGACTGAAGCTTTCTTT
>-|TRBJ1-1|TRBV7-2|-
CASSLNKDTEAFF
TGTGCCAGCAGCTTGAACAAGGACACTGAAGCTTTCTTT